The rows below give T cell receptor beta chains drawn from one sample of a study of cytomegalovirus exposure and HLA in healthy donors. Assay: immunoSEQ multiplex PCR; the TCRdb copy retains only in-frame clones and omits some. The repertoire includes roughly 200,000 clones, around four fifths of them detected once, and more than 0.5% sits in the top ten. The sample taken for sequencing was PBMCs. The receptors shown here come from a woman between 40 and 55 years old in good health and CMV-seronegative. CDR3s include the opening cysteine and the closing phenylalanine or tryptophan. The D gene is left open where the match is weak. Part of the rows lack a size; the others show once, few, many or a class for expanded clones.

j_gene | d_gene | abundance | v_gene | CDR3nt | CDR3aa
TRBJ1-1 | - | once | TRBV14 | TGTGCCAGCAGCCAAGATAGGAGGGGTCAGTTGAACACTGAAGCTTTCTTT | CASSQDRRGQLNTEAFF
TRBJ1-1 | - | - | TRBV7-9 | TGTTCCAGCAGTCCCACAGGGAACACTGAAGCTTTCTTT | CSSSPTGNTEAFF
TRBJ1-4 | - | - | TRBV7-9 | TGTGCCAGCAATCAGGCCCTGAATGAAAAACTGTTTTTT | CASNQALNEKLFF
TRBJ2-7 | - | - | TRBV18 | TGTGCCAGCTCACCAAGGGGATTAGAAGAGCAGTACTTC | CASSPRGLEEQYF
TRBJ1-2 | - | - | TRBV5-1 | TGCGCCAGCAGCTTGTCCCCAGGACAAAAAGATGGCTACCCCTTC | CASSLSPGQKDGYPF
TRBJ1-1 | TRBD1 | once | TRBV30 | TGTGCCAGATTCACCCGGGACAGGGTGACTGAAGCTTTCTTT | CARFTRDRVTEAFF
TRBJ1-6 | - | - | TRBV30 | TGTGCCTGGAGTTTTGGGGCCGTGTCGCCCCTCCACTTT | CAWSFGAVSPLHF
TRBJ1-4 | - | - | TRBV2 | TGTGCCAGCAGTGGGGGAGTAGCAACTAATGAAAAACTGTTTTTT | CASSGGVATNEKLFF
TRBJ2-7 | - | - | TRBV5-1 | TGCGCCAGCAGCGTACCGGGACAAGTCTACGAGCAGTACTTC | CASSVPGQVYEQYF
TRBJ2-3 | - | - | TRBV30 | TGTGCCTGGACTCCGTGGGGCCGAGATACGCAGTATTTT | CAWTPWGRDTQYF
TRBJ2-7 | TRBD2 | - | TRBV2 | TGTGCCAGCAGTATAGCGGGGGCCCGGTACGAGCAGTACTTC | CASSIAGARYEQYF
TRBJ1-1 | TRBD1 | - | TRBV30 | TGTGCCTGGTTCAACAGGGGCACTGAAGCTTTCTTT | CAWFNRGTEAFF
TRBJ1-4 | - | - | TRBV4-1 | TGCGCCAGCAGCCAAGCTCCTACAGGGTATAATGAAAAACTGTTTTTT | CASSQAPTGYNEKLFF